What follows are 2 T cell receptor beta chains derived from one specimen sequenced in a study of T-cell reconstitution after alpha-beta-depleted transplantation in children. It was with unique molecular identifiers that the TCRbeta library was prepared. Via MiXCR, TCRdb re-called the PCR reads, giving one row per CDR3 protein. The data contain under 20,000 distinct CDR3 sequences, about an eighth of them singletons. The sample consisted of PBMCs, mostly from graft donor cells, taken 60 days after TCRalphabeta/CD19-depleted stem cell transplant. These receptors all come from a female patient under 10 years old who had a stem cell transplant for congenital amegakaryocytic thrombocytopenia, so the T cells may come from the graft donor.

This clonotype was recorded at least ten times. This chain uses TRBV7-9 with TRBJ1-5; D is unresolved. The CDR3 totals 13 residues. From germline, CDR1 is SEHNR and CDR2 FQNEAQ (reference sequence). V was trimmed by 2 bases and J by 1 base, leaving 3 bases between them. CDR3 nucleotide sequence: TGTGCCAGCAGCTTAAGCAGCAATCAGCCCCAGCATTTT. Amino acids: CASSLSSNQPQHF.

There are many counts of this clonotype. The CDR3 end shows no conserved phenylalanine or tryptophan, and so a read error is likely. The DNA is left out, because the CDR3 cannot be placed on it with certainty; the CDR3 is given as TCRdb lists it. The chain is built from TRBV5-1 and TRBJ1-1; the tabulated D call, TRBD1, remains unverified against the DNA. The CDR3 numbers 9 amino acids, ends counted. Germline V lookup: CDR1 SGHRS, CDR2 YFSETQ. CDR3 region: CASSWEGPK.